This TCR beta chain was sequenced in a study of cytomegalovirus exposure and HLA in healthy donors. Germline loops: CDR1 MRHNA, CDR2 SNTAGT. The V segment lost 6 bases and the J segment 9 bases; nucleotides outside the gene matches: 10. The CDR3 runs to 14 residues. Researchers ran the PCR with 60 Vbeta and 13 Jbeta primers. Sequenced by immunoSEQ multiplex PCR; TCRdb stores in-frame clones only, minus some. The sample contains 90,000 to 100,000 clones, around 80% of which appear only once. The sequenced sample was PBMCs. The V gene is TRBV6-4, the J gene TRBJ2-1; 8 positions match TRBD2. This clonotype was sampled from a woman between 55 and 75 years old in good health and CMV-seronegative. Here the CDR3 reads CASRREAGVGEQFF. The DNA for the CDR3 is TGTGCCAGCAGACGAGAAGCGGGAGTGGGTGAGCAGTTCTTC.